Below are 22 T cell receptor beta chains sequenced from a single sample in a study of Ad26.COV2.S vaccination and SARS-CoV-2 variants. This sample's treatment: some 20 received Ad26.COV2.S at low or high dose, single or two shots; about 5 received placebo; per-sample allocation not given. Repertoires come from day 63 after the first vaccine or placebo injection. Some clones are missing from TCRdb's copy, which holds only in-frame ones; the method was immunoSEQ multiplex PCR. The sample carries about half a million clones, roughly nine tenths recorded once. Source: peripheral blood, taken in a trial of Ad26.COV2.S vaccine versus placebo. The source of these receptors is a person aged 18-65 years who received the Ad26.COV2.S COVID-19 vaccine or a placebo.

The chain recombines TRBV7-2 with TRBJ2-1; TRBD1 aligns across 8 bases. Trimming cost V 5 bases and J 7 bases; bases outside gene matches: 7. The CDR3 runs to 14 residues. Per germline, CDR1 SGHTA and CDR2 FQGNSA. The chain's CDR3 is CASSPQGDPNEQFF. CDR3 DNA sequence: TGTGCCAGCAGCCCACAGGGGGACCCTAATGAGCAGTTCTTC.

The chain is built from TRBV14 and TRBJ1-2, with no clear D. V was pared by 6 bases and J by 6 bases, with 14 bases between. CDR1 SGHDN and CDR2 FVKESK come from the germline V gene. The CDR3 contains 13 residues. CDR3 DNA sequence: TGTGCCAGCAGTCATCGGACGTTCGATGGCTACACCTTC. As protein: CASSHRTFDGYTF.

CDR3 sequence: CAWGTQIPQYF. For the CDR3, the DNA is TGTGCCTGGGGGACACAGATCCCGCAGTATTTT. The chain joins TRBV30 to TRBJ2-3; D might be TRBD1 (6 bases). Trimming cost V 5 bases and J 10 bases, with 13 bases left between them. Germline loops: CDR1 GTSNPN, CDR2 SVGIG (reference sequence). The CDR3 sequence is 11 residues long.

This clone was observed a handful of times. The V call is TRBV9, the J call TRBJ1-2, with D perhaps TRBD1 (5 bases). Germline loops: CDR1 SGDLS, CDR2 YYNGEE. V shed 0 bases and J shed 4 bases, with 10 bases lying between them. The CDR3 has 14 residues. Here the CDR3 reads CASSVDPGPYGYTF. For the CDR3, the DNA is TGTGCCAGCAGCGTAGACCCAGGGCCCTATGGCTACACCTTC. The full variable domain, its missing parts supplied by reference TRBV9 and TRBJ1-2, is DSGVTQTPKHLITATGQRVTLRCSPRSGDLSVYWYQQSLDQGLQFLIQYYNGEERAKGNILERFSAQQFPDLHSELNLSSLELGDSALYFCASSVDPGPYGYTFGSGTRLTVV.

J is TRBJ2-7 and V is TRBV3-1 (or the pseudogene TRBV3-2); tentatively, D is TRBD2 (6 bases). Germline assignment: CDR1 LGHDT and CDR2 YNNKEL (reference sequence). The CDR3 extends over 18 amino acids. V lost 0 bases, J lost 7 bases, and 25 bases lay in between. The CDR3 nucleotides read TGTGCCAGCAGCCAAGATCTTCCGTTCGGGGGAGCCCCAGGGGAGCAGTACTTC. Amino acid sequence: CASSQDLPFGGAPGEQYF.

This clone has a single count. This sequence joins TRBV21-1 and TRBJ2-7. TRBV21-1 is recorded as a pseudogene. The CDR3 covers 18 residues. DNA of the CDR3: TGTGCCAGCAGCAAAGAAGTTCTAGGGCGGCGAGGGGACTACGAGCAGTACTTC. It translates to CASSKEVLGRRGDYEQYF.

The chain carries TRBV6-5 and TRBJ1-3; no clear D. The CDR3 consists of 15 residues. Germline V CDR1 and CDR2: MNHEY, SVGAGI. The V gene lost 0 bases and the J gene lost 4 bases, with 10 bases spanning the gap. CDR3 bases: TGTGCCAGCAGTTACTCTGGAGGGCAGGGAAACACCATATATTTT. It specifies CASSYSGGQGNTIYF.

The J gene is TRBJ2-7, the V gene TRBV2; 8 bases map to TRBD1. CDR1 and CDR2 (germline): SNHLY, FYNNEI. This CDR3 has 14 amino acids. Trimming took 5 bases from V and 5 from J; bases not matched to a gene: 8. CDR3 bases: TGTGCCAGCAGTCGAGACAGGGGAAAGAACGAGCAGTACTTC. Protein sequence: CASSRDRGKNEQYF.

CDR3 DNA: TGCGCCAGCAGCTTGGATGGAGGGGGGGTACTTGGCTACACCTTC. Encoded protein: CASSLDGGGVLGYTF. The chain combines TRBV5-1 with TRBJ1-2; D possibly corresponds to TRBD1 (6 bases). V lost 0 bases, J lost 7 bases, and 16 bases lay in between. This CDR3 contains 15 residues. The germline V gene encodes CDR1 SGHRS and CDR2 YFSETQ. The complete variable domain, with remaining parts taken from reference TRBV5-1 and TRBJ1-2, reads KAGVTQTPRYLIKTRGQQVTLSCSPISGHRSVSWYQQTPGQGLQFLFEYFSETQRNKGNFPGRFSGRQFSNSRSEMNVSTLELGDSALYLCASSLDGGGVLGYTFGSGTRLTVV.

V gene TRBV4-1 combines with J gene TRBJ2-7; 14 bases are a match to TRBD2. The CDR3 sequence is 14 residues long. V gave up 4 bases and J gave up 6 bases; unmatched junction bases: 2. Per germline, CDR1 MGHRA and CDR2 YSYEKL. CDR3 DNA: TGCGCCAGCAGCCCCGGGACTAGCGGGAGCGAGCAGTACTTC. Protein product: CASSPGTSGSEQYF.

The chain employs TRBV4-1 and TRBJ2-7; maybe TRBD2 (6 bases). The V and J ends lost 4 bases and 3 bases respectively, with 16 bases between them. This CDR3 comprises 15 residues. Germline V gives CDR1 MGHRA, CDR2 YSYEKL. The CDR3 here is CASSRGLQELYEQYF. The CDR3 DNA is TGCGCCAGCAGCCGGGGACTGCAAGAACTCTACGAGCAGTACTTC.

The rearrangement links TRBV3-1 (or the pseudogene TRBV3-2) to TRBJ2-3, with a tentative D call TRBD2 (6 bases). Germline CDR1 reads LGHDT; CDR2 reads YNNKEL (reference sequence). With 4 bases removed from V and 6 bases from J, the gap between germline ends came to 14 bases. CDR3 length: 14 residues. The CDR3 DNA reads as TGTGCCAGCAGCCGCGGTTCTAGCGCGGATACGCAGTATTTT. Protein sequence: CASSRGSSADTQYF.

This clone was recorded only once. The gene calls are TRBV6-2 or TRBV6-3 and TRBJ2-7, with no clear D. The V gene's germline CDR1 is MNHEY and CDR2 SVGEGT. This CDR3 has 12 residues. Trimming stripped 2 bases from V and 7 bases from J, with 9 bases between. DNA of the CDR3: TGTGCCAGCAGTTACGCCCAGCGAGAGCAGTACTTC. Amino acids: CASSYAQREQYF.

The chain joins TRBV7-2 to TRBJ1-3; D call uncertain. Per the germline V gene, CDR1 is SGHTA and CDR2 is FQGNSA. There are 13 residues in the CDR3. The V end was cut by 2 bases, the J end by 8 bases, with 10 bases between. The CDR3 reads CASSLTPSDTIYF. CDR3 DNA sequence: TGTGCCAGCAGCTTAACCCCATCGGACACCATATATTTT. Using reference TRBV7-2 and TRBJ1-3 for the parts outside the CDR3, the full variable domain is GAGVSQSPSNKVTEKGKDVELRCDPISGHTALYWYRQSLGQGLEFLIYFQGNSAPDKSGLPSDRFSAERTGGSVSTLTIQRTQQEDSAVYLCASSLTPSDTIYFGEGSWLTVV.

The CDR3 loop reads CASSTGGDFGTEAFF. CDR3 nucleotide sequence: TGTGCCAGCAGTACGGGAGGGGATTTCGGCACTGAAGCTTTCTTT. The chain carries TRBV5-4 and TRBJ1-1; D might be TRBD1 (5 bases). V was clipped by 5 bases and J by 4 bases, with 18 bases between them. CDR3 size: 15 residues. Germline V gene lookup returns CDR1 SGHNT and CDR2 YYREEE (reference sequence).

The chain carries TRBV6-6 and TRBJ2-3, with D possibly being TRBD1 (5 bases). This CDR3 is 13 amino acids long. The V end lost 10 bases, the J end lost 1 base, and 12 bases lay between the germline ends. Germline assignment: CDR1 MNHNY and CDR2 SVGAGI (reference sequence). DNA for the CDR3: TGTGCCACCCAGGGTTTTGGCACAGATACGCAGTATTTT. Translated, it gives CATQGFGTDTQYF.

The V and J genes are TRBV4-3 and TRBJ1-5; no clear D. This CDR3 is built from 15 residues. Trimming removed 1 base at V and 0 bases at J, with 7 bases between. CDR1 and CDR2 (germline): LGHNA, YSLEER. The CDR3 region has the DNA TGCGCCAGCAGCCAAGGCCCGAATAGCAATCAGCCCCAGCATTTT. Encoded protein: CASSQGPNSNQPQHF.

The CDR3 is CASSPTGASTEAFF. DNA of the CDR3: TGTGCCAGCTCACCAACAGGGGCCTCTACTGAAGCTTTCTTT. The chain links TRBV18 to TRBJ1-1; 7 bases match TRBD1. V was clipped by 2 bases and J by 5 bases; unmatched bases: 5. Looked up from germline, CDR1 is KGHSH and CDR2 is LQKENI. The length of the CDR3 is 14 residues.

The chain is built from TRBV27 and TRBJ2-7; D is unresolved. The CDR3 loop spans 13 amino acids. Trimming took 2 bases from V and 2 from J, leaving 7 bases between them. From germline, CDR1 is MNHEY and CDR2 SMNVEV (reference sequence). This chain's CDR3 is CASSLSRAYEQYF. CDR3 in DNA: TGTGCCAGCAGTTTAAGCAGAGCCTACGAGCAGTACTTC.

This clone was detected only once. This sequence joins TRBV2 and TRBJ1-4, with D possibly being TRBD1 (5 bases). There are 16 residues in the CDR3. Trimming shortened V by 6 bases and J by 0 bases, and 14 bases separated the two germline ends. Germline V CDR1 and CDR2: SNHLY, FYNNEI. For the CDR3, the DNA is TGTGCCAGCAGGCCCGGGACGGACCCAACTAATGAAAAACTGTTTTTT. It translates to CASRPGTDPTNEKLFF.

The J gene is TRBJ1-6, the V gene TRBV3-1 (or the pseudogene TRBV3-2); no firm D call. Germline V lookup: CDR1 LGHDT, CDR2 YNNKEL (reference sequence). This CDR3 region has 12 residues. The ends were cut back, 1 base at V and 9 bases at J, with 4 bases in the middle. This CDR3 is CASSQVPSPLHF. In DNA, the CDR3 is TGTGCCAGCAGCCAAGTGCCTTCACCCCTCCACTTT.

The chain combines TRBV19 with TRBJ1-4; unclear D gene. Germline CDR1 reads LNHDA; CDR2 reads SQIVND (reference sequence). This CDR3 comprises 14 residues. The V gene lost 6 bases and the J gene lost 7 bases, with 15 bases spanning the gap. The CDR3 loop reads CASSLRREIEKLFF. The CDR3 DNA follows: TGTGCCAGTAGCCTCCGTCGGGAAATTGAAAAACTGTTTTTT.